A single sample is the source of the 15 T cell receptor beta chains below, sequenced in a study of shared clonotypes between healthy human individuals. Naivety among CD8 cells was defined by CD45RO negativity and positive CCR7 selection, thereby excluding terminally differentiated effector memory CD45RA+ cells. Using immunoSEQ multiplex PCR, the repertoire was profiled, and TCRdb retains in-frame clones only, with some absent. The data contain hundreds of thousands of clones, 80% to 95% of them singletons. Source material: naive CD8+ T cells sorted from blood. The source is a man aged 30 to 39 in good health.

This chain joins TRBV2 and TRBJ1-1; D not certain. CDR1 is SNHLY and CDR2 is FYNNEI in the germline V gene. This CDR3 is 12 amino acids long. V lost 6 bases and J lost 3, with 8 bases in between. In nucleotides, the CDR3 is TGTGCCAGCAGCCCTACCTACACTGAAGCTTTCTTT. Its translation: CASSPTYTEAFF. Supplemented by reference TRBV2 and TRBJ1-1, the full variable domain reads EPEVTQTPSHQVTQMGQEVILRCVPISNHLYFYWYRQILGQKVEFLVSFYNNEISEKSEIFDDQFSVERPDGSNFTLKIRSTKLEDSAMYFCASSPTYTEAFFGQGTRLTVV.

V usage is TRBV11-2 and J usage is TRBJ2-7; D is uncertain. Trimming took off 0 bases at V and 1 base at J, with 13 bases between the two ends. CDR3 length equals 16 residues. Germline assignment: CDR1 SGHAT and CDR2 FQNNGV. CDR3 bases: TGTGCCAGCAGCTTAGATTGGAGCGAAGGTTCCTACGAGCAGTACTTC. Its translation is CASSLDWSEGSYEQYF.

The V gene is TRBV28, the J gene TRBJ2-3; D is perhaps TRBD2 (6 bases). Trimming stripped 6 bases from V and 0 bases from J, with 22 bases between. This CDR3 has 18 residues. Germline V lookup: CDR1 MDHEN, CDR2 SYDVKM. The CDR3 loop reads CASSPPLIAVSSTDTQYF. CDR3 DNA: TGTGCCAGCAGCCCCCCGTTAATAGCGGTTTCTAGCACAGATACGCAGTATTTT. Combining the CDR3 with reference TRBV28 and TRBJ2-3 gives the whole variable domain DVKVTQSSRYLVKRTGEKVFLECVQDMDHENMFWYRQDPGLGLRLIYFSYDVKMKEKGDIPEGYSVSREKKERFSLILESASTNQTSMYLCASSPPLIAVSSTDTQYFGPGTRLTVL.

The gene calls are TRBV7-9 and TRBJ2-7; 8 nucleotides line up with TRBD2. V lost 5 bases to trimming and J lost 1 base; unmatched junction nucleotides: 7. The CDR3 consists of 15 residues. CDR1 and CDR2 (germline): SEHNR, FQNEAQ (reference sequence). Here the CDR3 reads CASSPYGGRSYEQYF. The CDR3 DNA reads TGTGCCAGCAGCCCCTATGGCGGGAGGTCCTACGAGCAGTACTTC. The full variable domain, completed using reference TRBV7-9 and TRBJ2-7, is DTGVSQNPRHKITKRGQNVTFRCDPISEHNRLYWYRQTLGQGPEFLTYFQNEAQLEKSRLLSDRFSAERPKGSFSTLEIQRTEQGDSAMYLCASSPYGGRSYEQYFGPGTRLTVT.

The chain uses TRBV27 and TRBJ2-2; D is possibly TRBD1 (5 bases). Germline-derived CDR1 and CDR2 are MNHEY and SMNVEV (reference sequence). The ends were cut back, 4 bases at V and 4 bases at J, with 7 bases in the middle. The CDR3 length is 13 residues. The CDR3 protein is CASSSTVTGELFF. The CDR3 DNA reads TGTGCCAGCAGTTCGACAGTCACCGGGGAGCTGTTTTTT.

The chain is built from TRBV7-9 and TRBJ2-1; 10 bases are shared with TRBD1. Germline V lookup: CDR1 SEHNR, CDR2 FQNEAQ (reference sequence). The CDR3 spans 18 residues. Trimming cost V 3 bases and J 4 bases; bases outside gene matches: 12. This CDR3 is CASSLTQPRTGGYNEQFF. CDR3 sequence (DNA): TGTGCCAGCAGCTTGACCCAGCCTCGGACAGGGGGGTACAATGAGCAGTTCTTC.

The chain has TRBV27 and TRBJ2-2, with TRBD2 matching 7 bases. The V and J ends lost 2 bases and 1 base, in that order; junction bases with no gene match: 7. Germline CDR1 MNHEY, CDR2 SMNVEV (reference sequence). The CDR3 totals 17 residues. As DNA, the CDR3 is TGTGCCAGCAGTTTAAATCTGGCGGGAGTGAACACCGGGGAGCTGTTTTTT. Translating it yields CASSLNLAGVNTGELFF.

The count of this clone is one. The chain uses TRBV28 and TRBJ2-2; D possibly uses TRBD1 or TRBD2 (6 bases each). The CDR3 runs to 17 residues. CDR1 and CDR2 from the germline V gene are MDHEN and SYDVKM. Trimming stripped 6 bases from V and 5 bases from J, with 22 bases between. CDR3 protein: CASRRPRDTSNTGELFF. The CDR3 region has the DNA TGTGCCAGCAGAAGGCCGCGGGACACCTCAAATACCGGGGAGCTGTTTTTT.

The rearrangement links TRBV4-1 to TRBJ2-7; D ambiguous. Between the trimmed V and J ends, which lost 0 bases and 6 bases, there was a span of 12 bases. CDR3 length: 14 residues. Germline V gene lookup returns CDR1 MGHRA and CDR2 YSYEKL. The CDR3 region has the DNA TGCGCCAGCAGCCAAGAATCCGGGTACCGCGAGCAGTACTTC. This encodes CASSQESGYREQYF.

The chain has TRBV5-4 and TRBJ2-7, with 9 bases that match TRBD2. This CDR3 spans 18 amino acids. Germline values: CDR1 SGHNT, CDR2 YYREEE (reference sequence). J lost 1 base, V lost 5 bases, and 16 bases had no gene match. The CDR3 sequence: CASSDLTLLAGLSYEQYF. The CDR3 DNA sequence: TGTGCCAGCAGTGACTTAACCCTTCTAGCGGGACTGTCCTACGAGCAGTACTTC.

The rearrangement uses TRBV19 and TRBJ2-5, with D possibly being TRBD1 (6 bases). The V end was cut by 6 bases, the J end by 2 bases, with 10 bases between. Germline V gene data show CDR1 as LNHDA and CDR2 as SQIVND (reference sequence). The CDR3 consists of 13 residues. In DNA form, the CDR3 reads TGTGCCAGTAGACCTAGGGGGCAAGAGACCCAGTACTTC. Translating it yields CASRPRGQETQYF.

The V gene is TRBV7-9, the J gene TRBJ1-1, with D tentatively TRBD1 (5 bases). From germline, CDR1 is SEHNR and CDR2 FQNEAQ (reference sequence). CDR3 length: 15 residues. The V end lost 5 bases, the J end lost 4 bases, and 17 bases lay between the germline ends. For the CDR3, the DNA is TGTGCCAGCAGCCAGGAGGGGAATTTAGGCACTGAAGCTTTCTTT. It is translated as CASSQEGNLGTEAFF.

The chain has TRBV11-2 and TRBJ1-2, with a weak D call TRBD1 (5 bases). CDR1 is SGHAT, CDR2 FQNNGV, per germline. The CDR3 is 15 residues long. Trimming removed 5 bases at V and 2 bases at J, with 15 bases between. The CDR3 nucleotides are TGTGCCAGCAGCCTTGGGGGGGGTTTAAACTATGGCTACACCTTC. Translating gives CASSLGGGLNYGYTF. The variable domain in full, completed from reference TRBV11-2 and TRBJ1-2, reads EAGVAQSPRYKIIEKRQSVAFWCNPISGHATLYWYQQILGQGPKLLIQFQNNGVVDDSQLPKDRFSAERLKGVDSTLKIQPAKLEDSAVYLCASSLGGGLNYGYTFGSGTRLTVV.

The J gene is TRBJ2-5, the V gene TRBV27; 10 bases align to TRBD1. The germline V gene has CDR1 MNHEY and CDR2 SMNVEV (reference sequence). V lost 5 bases to trimming and J lost 4 bases; unmatched junction nucleotides: 7. The CDR3 consists of 15 residues. In nucleotides, the CDR3 is TGTGCCAGCAGTCCATGGACAGGGGGTGGAGAGACCCAGTACTTC. Translating gives CASSPWTGGGETQYF.

The genes are TRBV4-3 and TRBJ2-7; 10 bases are a match to TRBD2. Germline CDR1 reads LGHNA; CDR2 reads YSLEER. The CDR3 covers 16 residues. Trimming cost V 0 bases and J 9 bases; bases outside gene matches: 11. As DNA, the CDR3 is TGCGCCAGCAGCCAAGAGCGTACTAGCGGGGATCGAGGGCAGTACTTC. It translates to CASSQERTSGDRGQYF.